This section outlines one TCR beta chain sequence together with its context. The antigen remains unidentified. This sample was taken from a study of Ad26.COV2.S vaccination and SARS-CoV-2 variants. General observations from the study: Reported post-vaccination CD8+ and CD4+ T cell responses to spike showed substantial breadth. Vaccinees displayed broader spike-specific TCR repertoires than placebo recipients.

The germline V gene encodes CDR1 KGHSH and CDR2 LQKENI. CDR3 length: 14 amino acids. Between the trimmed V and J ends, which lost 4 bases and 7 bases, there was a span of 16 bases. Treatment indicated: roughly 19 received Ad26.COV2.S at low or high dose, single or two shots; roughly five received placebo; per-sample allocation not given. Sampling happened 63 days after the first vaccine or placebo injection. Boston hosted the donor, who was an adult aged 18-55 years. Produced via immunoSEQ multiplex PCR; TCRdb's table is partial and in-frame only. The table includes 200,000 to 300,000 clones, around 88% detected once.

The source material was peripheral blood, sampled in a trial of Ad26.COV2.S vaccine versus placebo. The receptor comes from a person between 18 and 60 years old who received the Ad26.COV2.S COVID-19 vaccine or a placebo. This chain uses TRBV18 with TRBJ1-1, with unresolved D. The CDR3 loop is CASSQQRGKGEAFF. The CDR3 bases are TGTGCCAGCTCACAACAGAGAGGGAAGGGTGAAGCTTTCTTT.